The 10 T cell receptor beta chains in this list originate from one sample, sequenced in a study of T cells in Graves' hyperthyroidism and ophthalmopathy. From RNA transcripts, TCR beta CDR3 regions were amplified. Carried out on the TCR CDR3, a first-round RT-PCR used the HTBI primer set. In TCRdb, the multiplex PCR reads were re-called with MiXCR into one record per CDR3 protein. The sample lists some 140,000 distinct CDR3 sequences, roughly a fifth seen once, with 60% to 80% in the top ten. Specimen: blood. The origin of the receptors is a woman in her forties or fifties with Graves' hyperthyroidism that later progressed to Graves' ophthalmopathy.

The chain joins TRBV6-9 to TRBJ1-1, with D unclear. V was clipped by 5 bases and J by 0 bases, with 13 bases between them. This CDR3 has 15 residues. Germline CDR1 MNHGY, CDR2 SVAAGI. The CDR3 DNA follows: TGTGCCAGCAGTGAAGTGGAACCCATGAACACTGAAGCTTTCTTT. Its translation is CASSEVEPMNTEAFF.

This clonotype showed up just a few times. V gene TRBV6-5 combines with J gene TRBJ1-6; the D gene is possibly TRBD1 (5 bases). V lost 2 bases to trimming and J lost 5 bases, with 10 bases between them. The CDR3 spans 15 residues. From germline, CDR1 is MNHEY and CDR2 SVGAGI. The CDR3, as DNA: TGTGCCAGCAGTTACGGGGCGATGGATAATTCACCCCTCCACTTT. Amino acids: CASSYGAMDNSPLHF.

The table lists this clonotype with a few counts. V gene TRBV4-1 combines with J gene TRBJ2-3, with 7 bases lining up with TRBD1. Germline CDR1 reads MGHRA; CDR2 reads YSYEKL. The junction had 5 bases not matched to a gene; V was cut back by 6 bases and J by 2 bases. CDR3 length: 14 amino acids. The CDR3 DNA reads TGCGCCAGCAGACAGGGGACGTTCACAGATACGCAGTATTTT. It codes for CASRQGTFTDTQYF.

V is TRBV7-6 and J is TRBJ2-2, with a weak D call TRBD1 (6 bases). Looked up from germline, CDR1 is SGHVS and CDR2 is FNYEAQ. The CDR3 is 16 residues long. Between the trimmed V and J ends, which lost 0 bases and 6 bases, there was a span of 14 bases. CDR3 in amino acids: CASSLAAPTGPGELFF. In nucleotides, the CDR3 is TGTGCCAGCAGCTTAGCCGCCCCGACAGGCCCCGGGGAGCTGTTTTTT.

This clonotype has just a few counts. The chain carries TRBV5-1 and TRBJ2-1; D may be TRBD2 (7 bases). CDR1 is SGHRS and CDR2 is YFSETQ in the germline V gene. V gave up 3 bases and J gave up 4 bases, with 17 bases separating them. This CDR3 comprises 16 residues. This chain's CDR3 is CASSSRRGGDYNEQFF. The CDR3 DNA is TGCGCCAGCAGCTCCCGAAGGGGGGGCGATTACAATGAGCAGTTCTTC.

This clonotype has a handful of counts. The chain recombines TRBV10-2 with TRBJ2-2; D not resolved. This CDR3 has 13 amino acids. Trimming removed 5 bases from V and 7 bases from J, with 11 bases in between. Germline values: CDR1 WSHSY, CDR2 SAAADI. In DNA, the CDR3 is TGCGCCAGCAGTTCGTCTGAGGTCGGGGAGCTGTTTTTT. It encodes CASSSSEVGELFF.

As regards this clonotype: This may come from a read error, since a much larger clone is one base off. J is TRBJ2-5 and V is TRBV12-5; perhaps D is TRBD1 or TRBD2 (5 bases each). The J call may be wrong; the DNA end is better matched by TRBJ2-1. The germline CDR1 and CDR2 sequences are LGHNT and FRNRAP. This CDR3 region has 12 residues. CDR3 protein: CASGTPSGTQFF. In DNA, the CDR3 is TGTGCTAGTGGTACGCCGTCGGGGACCCAGTTCTTC.

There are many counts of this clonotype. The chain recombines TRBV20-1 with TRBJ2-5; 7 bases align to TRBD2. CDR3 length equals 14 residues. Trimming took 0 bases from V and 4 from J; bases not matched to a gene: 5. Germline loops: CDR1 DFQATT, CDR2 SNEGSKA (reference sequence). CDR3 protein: CSARDLASGETQYF. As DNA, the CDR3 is TGCAGTGCTAGAGATCTGGCTAGCGGAGAGACCCAGTACTTC.

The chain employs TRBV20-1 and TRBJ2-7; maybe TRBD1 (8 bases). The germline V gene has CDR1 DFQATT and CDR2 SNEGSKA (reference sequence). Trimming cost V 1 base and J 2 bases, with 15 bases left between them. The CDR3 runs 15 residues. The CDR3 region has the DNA TGCAGTGCTAGAGGGACCACAGGGGGGGCCTACGAGCAGTACTTC. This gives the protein CSARGTTGGAYEQYF.

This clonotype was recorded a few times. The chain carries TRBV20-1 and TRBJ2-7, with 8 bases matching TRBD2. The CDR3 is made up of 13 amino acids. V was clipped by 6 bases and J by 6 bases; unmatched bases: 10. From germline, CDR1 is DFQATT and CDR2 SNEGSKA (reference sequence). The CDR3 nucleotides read TGCAGTGCAGGTCGGGAGGGCCCAGGCGAGCAGTACTTC. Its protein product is CSAGREGPGEQYF.